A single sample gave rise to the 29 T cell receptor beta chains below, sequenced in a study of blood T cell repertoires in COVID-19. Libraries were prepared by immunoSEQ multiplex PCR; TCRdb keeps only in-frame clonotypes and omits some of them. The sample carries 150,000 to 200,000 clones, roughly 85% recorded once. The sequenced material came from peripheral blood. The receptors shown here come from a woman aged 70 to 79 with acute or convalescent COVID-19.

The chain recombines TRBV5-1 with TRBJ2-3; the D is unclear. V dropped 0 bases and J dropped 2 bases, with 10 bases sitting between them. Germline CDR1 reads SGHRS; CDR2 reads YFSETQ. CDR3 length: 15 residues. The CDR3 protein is CASSLDGPDTDTQYF. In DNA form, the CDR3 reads TGCGCCAGCAGCTTGGATGGGCCAGACACAGATACGCAGTATTTT. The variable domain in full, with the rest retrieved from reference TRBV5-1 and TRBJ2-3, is KAGVTQTPRYLIKTRGQQVTLSCSPISGHRSVSWYQQTPGQGLQFLFEYFSETQRNKGNFPGRFSGRQFSNSRSEMNVSTLELGDSALYLCASSLDGPDTDTQYFGPGTRLTVL.

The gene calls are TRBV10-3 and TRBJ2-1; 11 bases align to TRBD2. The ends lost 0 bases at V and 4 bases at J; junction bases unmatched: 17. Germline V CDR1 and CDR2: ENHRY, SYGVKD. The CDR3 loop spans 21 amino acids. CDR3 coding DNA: TGTGCCATCAGTGAGTCAGGTGGGACTAGCGGAGGGGCCAGTAATTACAATGAGCAGTTCTTC. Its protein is CAISESGGTSGGASNYNEQFF.

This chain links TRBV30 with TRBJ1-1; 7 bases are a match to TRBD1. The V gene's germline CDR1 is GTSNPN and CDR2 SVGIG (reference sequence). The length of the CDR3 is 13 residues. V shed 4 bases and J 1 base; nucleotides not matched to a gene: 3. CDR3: CAWTWTGNTEAFF. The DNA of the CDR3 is TGTGCCTGGACGTGGACAGGGAACACTGAAGCTTTCTTT.

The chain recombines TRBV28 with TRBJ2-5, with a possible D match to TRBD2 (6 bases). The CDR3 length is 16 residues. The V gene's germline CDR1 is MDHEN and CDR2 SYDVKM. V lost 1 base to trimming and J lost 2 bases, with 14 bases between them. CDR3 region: CASSLSPGEEQETQYF. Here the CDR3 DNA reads TGTGCCAGCAGTTTATCCCCCGGGGAGGAACAAGAGACCCAGTACTTC.

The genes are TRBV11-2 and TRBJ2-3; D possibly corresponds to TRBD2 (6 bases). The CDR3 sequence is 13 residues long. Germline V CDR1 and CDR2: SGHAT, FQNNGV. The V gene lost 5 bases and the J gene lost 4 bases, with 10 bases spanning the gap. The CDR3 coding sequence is TGTGCCAGCAGCCGACTAGTCGCAGATACGCAGTATTTT. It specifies CASSRLVADTQYF.

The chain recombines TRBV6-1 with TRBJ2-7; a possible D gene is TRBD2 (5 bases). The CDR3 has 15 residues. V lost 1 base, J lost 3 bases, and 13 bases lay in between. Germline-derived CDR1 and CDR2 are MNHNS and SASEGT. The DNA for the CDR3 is TGTGCCAGCAGTGAAGTCCGGGGATTTAGCTACGAGCAGTACTTC. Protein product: CASSEVRGFSYEQYF.

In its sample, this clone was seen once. The CDR3 sequence is CASALGGGTDTQYF. Written as DNA, the CDR3 is TGTGCCAGCGCACTCGGGGGGGGCACAGATACGCAGTATTTT. The V gene is TRBV7-3, the J gene TRBJ2-3, with TRBD2 identical over 8 bases. Germline CDR1 reads SGHTA; CDR2 reads FQGTGA. V shed 8 bases and J 1 base; nucleotides not matched to a gene: 5. This CDR3 spans 14 amino acids.

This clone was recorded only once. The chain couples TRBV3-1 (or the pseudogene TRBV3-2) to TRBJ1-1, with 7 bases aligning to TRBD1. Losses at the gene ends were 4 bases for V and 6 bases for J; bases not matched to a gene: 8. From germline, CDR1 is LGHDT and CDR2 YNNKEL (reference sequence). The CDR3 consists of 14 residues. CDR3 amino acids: CASSPTGRPAEAFF. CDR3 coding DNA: TGTGCCAGCAGCCCGACAGGGCGACCGGCTGAAGCTTTCTTT.

CDR3 coding DNA: TGTGCCAGCACTATGACAGGGAGCTCCTACGAGCAGTACTTC. Protein sequence: CASTMTGSSYEQYF. This chain joins TRBV6-5 and TRBJ2-7; TRBD1 matches 7 bases. With V trimmed by 7 bases and J by 0 bases, 6 bases remained unmatched. The germline V gene has CDR1 MNHEY and CDR2 SVGAGI. This CDR3 is 14 amino acids long.

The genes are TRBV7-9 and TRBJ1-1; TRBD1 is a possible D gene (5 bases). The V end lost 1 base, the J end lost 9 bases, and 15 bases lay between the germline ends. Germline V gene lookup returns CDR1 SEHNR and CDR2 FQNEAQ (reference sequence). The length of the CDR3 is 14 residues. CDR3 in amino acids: CASSLEPGLEKAFF. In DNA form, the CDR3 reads TGTGCCAGCAGCTTAGAACCAGGGCTGGAAAAAGCTTTCTTT.

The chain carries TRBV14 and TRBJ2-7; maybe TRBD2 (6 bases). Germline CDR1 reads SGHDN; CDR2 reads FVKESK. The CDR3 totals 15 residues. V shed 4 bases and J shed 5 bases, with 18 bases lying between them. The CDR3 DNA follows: TGTGCCAGCAGCCGGGTCGGAGGCCGGGGGAACGAGCAGTACTTC. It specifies CASSRVGGRGNEQYF.

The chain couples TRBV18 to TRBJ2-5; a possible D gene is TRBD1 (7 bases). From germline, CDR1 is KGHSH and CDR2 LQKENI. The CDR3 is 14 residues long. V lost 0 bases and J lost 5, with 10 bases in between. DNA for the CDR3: TGTGCCAGCTCACCACCTGCAGGGGGGGAGACCCAGTACTTC. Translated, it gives CASSPPAGGETQYF.

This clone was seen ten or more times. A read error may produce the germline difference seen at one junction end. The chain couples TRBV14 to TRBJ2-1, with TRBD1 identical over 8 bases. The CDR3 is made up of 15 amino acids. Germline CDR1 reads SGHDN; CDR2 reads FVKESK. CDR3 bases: TGTGCCAGCAGTCAAGAGACAGGGGCCCTCGATGAGCAGTTCTTC. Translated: CASSQETGALDEQFF.

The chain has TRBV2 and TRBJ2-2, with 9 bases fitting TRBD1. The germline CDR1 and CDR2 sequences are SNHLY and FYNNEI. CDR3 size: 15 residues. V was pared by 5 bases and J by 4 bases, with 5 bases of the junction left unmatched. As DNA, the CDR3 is TGTGCCAGCAGTAACGGACAGGGGCTCACCGGGGAGCTGTTTTTT. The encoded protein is CASSNGQGLTGELFF.

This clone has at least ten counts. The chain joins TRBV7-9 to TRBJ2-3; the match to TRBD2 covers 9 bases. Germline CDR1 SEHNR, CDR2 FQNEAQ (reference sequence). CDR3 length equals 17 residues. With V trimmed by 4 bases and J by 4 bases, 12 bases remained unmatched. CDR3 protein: CASSSRRGGLPADTQYF. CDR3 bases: TGTGCCAGCAGCTCCCGGCGGGGGGGACTACCCGCAGATACGCAGTATTTT. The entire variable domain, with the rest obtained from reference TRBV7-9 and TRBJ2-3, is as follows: DTGVSQNPRHKITKRGQNVTFRCDPISEHNRLYWYRQTLGQGPEFLTYFQNEAQLEKSRLLSDRFSAERPKGSFSTLEIQRTEQGDSAMYLCASSSRRGGLPADTQYFGPGTRLTVL.

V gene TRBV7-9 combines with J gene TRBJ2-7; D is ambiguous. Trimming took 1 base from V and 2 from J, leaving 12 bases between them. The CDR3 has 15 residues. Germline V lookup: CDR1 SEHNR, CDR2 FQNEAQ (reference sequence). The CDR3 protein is CASSLGTDTTYEQYF. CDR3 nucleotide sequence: TGTGCCAGCAGCTTAGGTACAGATACAACCTACGAGCAGTACTTC.

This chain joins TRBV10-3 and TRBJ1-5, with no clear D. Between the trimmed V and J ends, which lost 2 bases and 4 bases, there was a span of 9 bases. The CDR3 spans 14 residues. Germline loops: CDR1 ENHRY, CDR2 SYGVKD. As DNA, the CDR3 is TGTGCCATCAGTGAGATGGCAGGTAATCAGCCCCAGCATTTT. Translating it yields CAISEMAGNQPQHF.

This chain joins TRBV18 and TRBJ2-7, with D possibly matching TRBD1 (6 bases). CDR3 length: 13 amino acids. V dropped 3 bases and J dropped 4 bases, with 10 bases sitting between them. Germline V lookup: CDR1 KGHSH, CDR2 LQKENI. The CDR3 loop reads CASSPGHLYEQYF. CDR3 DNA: TGTGCCAGCTCACCGGGACATTTATACGAGCAGTACTTC.

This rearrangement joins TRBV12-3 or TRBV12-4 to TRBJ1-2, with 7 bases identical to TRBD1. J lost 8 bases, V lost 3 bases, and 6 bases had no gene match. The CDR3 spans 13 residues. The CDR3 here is CASSFRQGWGYTF. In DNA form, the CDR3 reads TGTGCCAGCAGTTTCCGACAGGGCTGGGGCTACACCTTC.

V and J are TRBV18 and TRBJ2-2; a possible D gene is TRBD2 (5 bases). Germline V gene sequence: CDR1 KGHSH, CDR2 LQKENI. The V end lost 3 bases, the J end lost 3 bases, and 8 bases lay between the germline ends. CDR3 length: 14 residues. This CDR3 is CASSPELDTGELFF. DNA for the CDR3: TGTGCCAGCTCACCGGAACTAGACACCGGGGAGCTGTTTTTT.

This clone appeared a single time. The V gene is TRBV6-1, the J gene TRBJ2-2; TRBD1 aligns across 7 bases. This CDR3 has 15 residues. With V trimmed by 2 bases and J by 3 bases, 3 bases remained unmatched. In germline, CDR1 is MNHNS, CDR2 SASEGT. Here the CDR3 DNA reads TGTGCCAGCAGTGAAAGGGGGCCAGACACCGGGGAGCTGTTTTTT. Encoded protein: CASSERGPDTGELFF.

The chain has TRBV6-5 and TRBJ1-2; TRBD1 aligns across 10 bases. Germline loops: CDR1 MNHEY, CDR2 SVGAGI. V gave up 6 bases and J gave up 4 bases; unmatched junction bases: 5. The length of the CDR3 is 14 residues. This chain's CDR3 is CASRGTGVAYGYTF. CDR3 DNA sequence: TGTGCCAGCAGAGGGACAGGGGTTGCCTATGGCTACACCTTC.

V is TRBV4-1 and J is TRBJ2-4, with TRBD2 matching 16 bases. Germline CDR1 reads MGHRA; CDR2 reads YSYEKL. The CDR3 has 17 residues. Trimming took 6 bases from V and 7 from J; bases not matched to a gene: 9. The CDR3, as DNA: TGCGCCAGCAGGGGACTAGCGGGAGGGCCGGGTAGGAACATTCAGTACTTC. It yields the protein CASRGLAGGPGRNIQYF.

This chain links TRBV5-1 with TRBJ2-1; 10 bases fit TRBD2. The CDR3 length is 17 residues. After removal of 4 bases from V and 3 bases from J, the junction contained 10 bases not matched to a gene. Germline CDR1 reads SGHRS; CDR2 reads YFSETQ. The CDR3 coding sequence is TGCGCCAGCAGCAGGGGGGACGTAGCGGGAGGCTACAATGAGCAGTTCTTC. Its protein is CASSRGDVAGGYNEQFF.

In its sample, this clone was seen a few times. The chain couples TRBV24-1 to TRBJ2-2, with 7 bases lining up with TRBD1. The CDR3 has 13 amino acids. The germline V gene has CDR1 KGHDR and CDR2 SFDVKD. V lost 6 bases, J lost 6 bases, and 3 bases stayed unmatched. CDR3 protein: CATSQQGPGELFF. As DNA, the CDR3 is TGTGCCACCAGTCAACAGGGGCCCGGGGAGCTGTTTTTT.

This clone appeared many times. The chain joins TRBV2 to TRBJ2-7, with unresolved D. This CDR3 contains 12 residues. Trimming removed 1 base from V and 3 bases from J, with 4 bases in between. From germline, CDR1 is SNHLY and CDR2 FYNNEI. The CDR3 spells CASSEVGYEQYF. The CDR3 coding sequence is TGTGCCAGCAGTGAAGTCGGCTACGAGCAGTACTTC.

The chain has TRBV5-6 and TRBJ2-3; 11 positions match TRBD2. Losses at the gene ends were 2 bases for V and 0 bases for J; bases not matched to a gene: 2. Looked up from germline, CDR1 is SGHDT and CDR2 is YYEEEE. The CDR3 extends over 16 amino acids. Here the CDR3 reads CASSLGLAGSTDTQYF. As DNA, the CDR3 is TGTGCCAGCAGCTTAGGACTAGCGGGCAGCACAGATACGCAGTATTTT. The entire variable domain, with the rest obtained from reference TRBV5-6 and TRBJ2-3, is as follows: DAGVTQSPTHLIKTRGQQVTLRCSPKSGHDTVSWYQQALGQGPQFIFQYYEEEERQRGNFPDRFSGHQFPNYSSELNVNALLLGDSALYLCASSLGLAGSTDTQYFGPGTRLTVL.

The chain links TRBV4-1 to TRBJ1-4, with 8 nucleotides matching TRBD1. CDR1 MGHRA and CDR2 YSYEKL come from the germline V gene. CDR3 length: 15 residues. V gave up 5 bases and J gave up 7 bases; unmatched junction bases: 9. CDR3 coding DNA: TGCGCCAGCAGCGTCGGACAGGGAAGGATTGAAAAACTGTTTTTT. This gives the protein CASSVGQGRIEKLFF.

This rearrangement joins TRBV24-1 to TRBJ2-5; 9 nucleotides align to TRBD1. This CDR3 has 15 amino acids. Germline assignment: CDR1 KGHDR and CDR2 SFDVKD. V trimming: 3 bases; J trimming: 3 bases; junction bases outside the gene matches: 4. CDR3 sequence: CATSDGGQGKETQYF. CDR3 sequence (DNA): TGTGCCACCAGTGATGGGGGACAGGGAAAAGAGACCCAGTACTTC.